The T cell receptor beta chain described here comes from a study of T-cell memory formation after mild COVID-19. This CDR3 has 15 amino acids. In germline, CDR1 is MNHEY, CDR2 SMNVEV (reference sequence). Trimming removed 5 bases at V and 7 bases at J, with 17 bases between. This clonotype was recorded a few times. TCRdb ran MiXCR on the 5' RACE reads and lists one entry per CDR3 protein. Of about half a million distinct CDR3 sequences in the sample, roughly 18% were seen once. The rearrangement uses TRBV27 and TRBJ1-4, with D perhaps TRBD1 (6 bases). What was sequenced was PBMCs or a T cell subset sorted from them (not recorded which). This receptor was identified in an adult woman who had mild COVID-19 (a few samples of this study predate the infection). Cell type and time point are not known. CDR3 nucleotides: TGTGCCAGCAGTAACCGCCAGGGGAGGGGTGAAAAACTGTTTTTT. Translated, it gives CASSNRQGRGEKLFF.